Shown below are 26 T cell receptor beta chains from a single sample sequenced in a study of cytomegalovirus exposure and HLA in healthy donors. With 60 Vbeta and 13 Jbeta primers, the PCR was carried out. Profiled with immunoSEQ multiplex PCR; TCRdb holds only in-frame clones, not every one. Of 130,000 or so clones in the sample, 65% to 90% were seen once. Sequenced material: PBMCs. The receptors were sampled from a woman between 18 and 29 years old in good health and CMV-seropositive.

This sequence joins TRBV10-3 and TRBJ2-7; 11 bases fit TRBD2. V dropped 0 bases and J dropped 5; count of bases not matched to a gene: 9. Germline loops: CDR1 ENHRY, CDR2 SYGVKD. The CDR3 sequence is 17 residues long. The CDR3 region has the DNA TGTGCCATCAGTGAGTCGGCTAGCGGGGGGCCCCTTGACGAGCAGTACTTC. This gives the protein CAISESASGGPLDEQYF.

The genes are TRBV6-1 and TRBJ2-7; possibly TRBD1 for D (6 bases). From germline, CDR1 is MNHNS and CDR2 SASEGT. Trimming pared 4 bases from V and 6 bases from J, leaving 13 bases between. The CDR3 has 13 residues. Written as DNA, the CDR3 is TGTGCCAGCAGTGGGGCCGTACAGGGCGAGCAGTACTTC. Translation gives CASSGAVQGEQYF.

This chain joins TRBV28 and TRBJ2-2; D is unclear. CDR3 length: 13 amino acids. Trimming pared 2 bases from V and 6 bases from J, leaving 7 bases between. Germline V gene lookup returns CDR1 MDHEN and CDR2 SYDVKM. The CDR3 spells CASSLGGAGELFF. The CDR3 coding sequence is TGTGCCAGCAGTTTAGGCGGAGCCGGGGAGCTGTTTTTT.

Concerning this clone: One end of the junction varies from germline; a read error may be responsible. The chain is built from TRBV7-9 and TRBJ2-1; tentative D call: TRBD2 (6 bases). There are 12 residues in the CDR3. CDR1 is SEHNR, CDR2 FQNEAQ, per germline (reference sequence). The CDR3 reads CSSSLGGLEQFF. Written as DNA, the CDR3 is TGTTCCAGCAGCTTAGGAGGGCTTGAGCAGTTCTTC.

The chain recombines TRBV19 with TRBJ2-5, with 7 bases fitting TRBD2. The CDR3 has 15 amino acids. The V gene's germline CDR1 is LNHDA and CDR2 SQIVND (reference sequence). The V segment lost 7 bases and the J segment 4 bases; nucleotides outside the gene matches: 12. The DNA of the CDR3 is TGTGCCAGTACCTCCGGGGAGGGCCGGGGAGAGACCCAGTACTTC. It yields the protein CASTSGEGRGETQYF.

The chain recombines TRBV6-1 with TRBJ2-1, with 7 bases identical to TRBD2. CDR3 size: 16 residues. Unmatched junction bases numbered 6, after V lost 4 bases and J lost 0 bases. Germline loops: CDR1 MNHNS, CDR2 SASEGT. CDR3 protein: CASSGPGGSSYNEQFF. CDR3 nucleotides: TGTGCCAGCAGTGGGCCGGGAGGCTCCTCCTACAATGAGCAGTTCTTC.

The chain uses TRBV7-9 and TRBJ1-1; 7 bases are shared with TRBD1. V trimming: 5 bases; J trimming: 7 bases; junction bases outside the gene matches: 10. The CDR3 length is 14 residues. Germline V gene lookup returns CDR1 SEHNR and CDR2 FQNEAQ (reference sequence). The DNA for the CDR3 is TGTGCCAGCAGCCCTACCCTACAGGGGTGTGAAGCTTTCTTT. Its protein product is CASSPTLQGCEAFF. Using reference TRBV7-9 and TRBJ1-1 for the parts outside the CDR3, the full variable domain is DTGVSQNPRHKITKRGQNVTFRCDPISEHNRLYWYRQTLGQGPEFLTYFQNEAQLEKSRLLSDRFSAERPKGSFSTLEIQRTEQGDSAMYLCASSPTLQGCEAFFGQGTRLTVV.

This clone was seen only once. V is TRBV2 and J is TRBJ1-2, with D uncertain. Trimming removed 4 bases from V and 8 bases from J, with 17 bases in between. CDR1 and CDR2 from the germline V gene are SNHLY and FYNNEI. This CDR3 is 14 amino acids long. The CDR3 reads CASSASGQTGGYTF. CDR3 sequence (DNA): TGTGCCAGCAGTGCGTCTGGTCAGACGGGGGGCTACACCTTC.

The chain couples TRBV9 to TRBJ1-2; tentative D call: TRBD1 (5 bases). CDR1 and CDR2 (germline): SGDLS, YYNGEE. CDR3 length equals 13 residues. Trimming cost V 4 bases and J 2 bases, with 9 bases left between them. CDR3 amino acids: CASSTGVNYGYTF. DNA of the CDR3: TGTGCCAGCAGCACAGGAGTAAACTATGGCTACACCTTC. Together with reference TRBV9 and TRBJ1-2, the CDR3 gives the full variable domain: DSGVTQTPKHLITATGQRVTLRCSPRSGDLSVYWYQQSLDQGLQFLIQYYNGEERAKGNILERFSAQQFPDLHSELNLSSLELGDSALYFCASSTGVNYGYTFGSGTRLTVV.

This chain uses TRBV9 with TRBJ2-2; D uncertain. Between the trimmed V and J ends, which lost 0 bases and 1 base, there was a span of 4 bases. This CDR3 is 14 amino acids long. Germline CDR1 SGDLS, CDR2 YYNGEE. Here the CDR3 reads CASSVGGNTGELFF. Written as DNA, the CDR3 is TGTGCCAGCAGCGTAGGCGGGAACACCGGGGAGCTGTTTTTT.

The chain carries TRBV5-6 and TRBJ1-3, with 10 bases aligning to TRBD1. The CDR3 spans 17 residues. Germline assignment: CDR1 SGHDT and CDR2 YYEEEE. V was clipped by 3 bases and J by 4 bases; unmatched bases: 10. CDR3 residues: CASSSPGQGFSGNTIYF. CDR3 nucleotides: TGTGCCAGCAGCTCGCCGGGACAGGGGTTCTCAGGAAACACCATATATTTT.

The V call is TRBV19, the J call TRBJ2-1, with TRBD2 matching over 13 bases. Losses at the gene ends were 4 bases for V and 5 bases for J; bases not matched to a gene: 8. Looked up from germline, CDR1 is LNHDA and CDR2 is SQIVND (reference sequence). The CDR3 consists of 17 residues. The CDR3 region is CASSTGLAGAPDNEQFF. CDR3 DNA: TGTGCCAGTAGTACCGGACTAGCGGGGGCCCCCGACAATGAGCAGTTCTTC. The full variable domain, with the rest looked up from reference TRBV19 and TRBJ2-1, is DGGITQSPKYLFRKEGQNVTLSCEQNLNHDAMYWYRQDPGQGLRLIYYSQIVNDFQKGDIAEGYSVSREKKESFPLTVTSAQKNPTAFYLCASSTGLAGAPDNEQFFGPGTRLTVL.

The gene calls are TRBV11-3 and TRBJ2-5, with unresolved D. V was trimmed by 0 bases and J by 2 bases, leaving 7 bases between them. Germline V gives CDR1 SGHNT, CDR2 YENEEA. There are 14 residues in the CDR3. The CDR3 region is CASSLDNGQETQYF. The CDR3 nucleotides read TGTGCCAGCAGCTTAGATAACGGGCAAGAGACCCAGTACTTC. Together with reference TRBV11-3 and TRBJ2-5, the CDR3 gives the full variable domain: EAGVVQSPRYKIIEKKQPVAFWCNPISGHNTLYWYLQNLGQGPELLIRYENEEAVDDSQLPKDRFSAERLKGVDSTLKIQPAELGDSAVYLCASSLDNGQETQYFGPGTRLLVL.

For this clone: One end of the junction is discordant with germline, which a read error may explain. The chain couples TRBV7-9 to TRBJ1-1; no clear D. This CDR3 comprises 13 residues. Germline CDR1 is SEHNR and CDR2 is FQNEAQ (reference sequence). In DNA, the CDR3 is TGTTCCAGCGCTGGGGAGGGGAACACTGAAGCTTTCTTT. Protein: CSSAGEGNTEAFF. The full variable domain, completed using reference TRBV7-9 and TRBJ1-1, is DTGVSQNPRHKITKRGQNVTFRCDPISEHNRLYWYRQTLGQGPEFLTYFQNEAQLEKSRLLSDRFSAERPKGSFSTLEIQRTEQGDSAMYLCSSAGEGNTEAFFGQGTRLTVV.

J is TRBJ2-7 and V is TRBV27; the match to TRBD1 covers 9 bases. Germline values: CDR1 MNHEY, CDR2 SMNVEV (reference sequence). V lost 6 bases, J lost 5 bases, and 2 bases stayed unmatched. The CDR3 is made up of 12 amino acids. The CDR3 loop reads CASRDRGHEQYF. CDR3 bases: TGTGCCAGCAGGGACAGGGGACACGAGCAGTACTTC.

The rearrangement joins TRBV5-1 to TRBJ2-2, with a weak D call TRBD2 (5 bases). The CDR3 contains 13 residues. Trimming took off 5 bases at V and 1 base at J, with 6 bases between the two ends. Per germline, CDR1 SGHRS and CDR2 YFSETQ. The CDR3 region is CASRDWNTGELFF. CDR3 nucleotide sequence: TGCGCCAGCAGGGACTGGAACACCGGGGAGCTGTTTTTT.

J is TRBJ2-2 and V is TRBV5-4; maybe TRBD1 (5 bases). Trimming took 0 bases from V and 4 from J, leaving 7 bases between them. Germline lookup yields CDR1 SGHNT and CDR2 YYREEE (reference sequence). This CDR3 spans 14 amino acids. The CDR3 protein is CASSLDRFTGELFF. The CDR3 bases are TGTGCCAGCAGCTTGGACAGGTTCACCGGGGAGCTGTTTTTT. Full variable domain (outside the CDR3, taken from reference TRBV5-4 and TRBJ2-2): ETGVTQSPTHLIKTRGQQVTLRCSSQSGHNTVSWYQQALGQGPQFIFQYYREEENGRGNFPPRFSGLQFPNYSSELNVNALELDDSALYLCASSLDRFTGELFFGEGSRLTVL.

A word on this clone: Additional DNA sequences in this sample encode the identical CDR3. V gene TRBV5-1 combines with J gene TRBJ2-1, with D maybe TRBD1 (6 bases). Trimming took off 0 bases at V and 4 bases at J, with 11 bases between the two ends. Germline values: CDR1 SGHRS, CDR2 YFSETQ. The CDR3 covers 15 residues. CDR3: CASSLVAGAYNEQFF. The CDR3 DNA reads TGCGCCAGCAGCTTGGTGGCAGGGGCTTACAATGAGCAGTTCTTC.

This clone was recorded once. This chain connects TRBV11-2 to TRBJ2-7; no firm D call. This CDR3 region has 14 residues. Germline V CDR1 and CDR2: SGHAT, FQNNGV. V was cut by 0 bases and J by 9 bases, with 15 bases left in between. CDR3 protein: CASSLDGVGPGQYF. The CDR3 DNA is TGTGCCAGCAGCTTAGATGGTGTGGGTCCGGGGCAGTACTTC.

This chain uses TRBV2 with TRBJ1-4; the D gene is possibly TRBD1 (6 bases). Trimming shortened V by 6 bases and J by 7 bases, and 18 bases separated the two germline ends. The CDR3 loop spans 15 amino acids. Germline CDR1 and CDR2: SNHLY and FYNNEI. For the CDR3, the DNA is TGTGCCAGCAGGGCAAGAGGGGGTAGGGGTGAAAAACTGTTTTTT. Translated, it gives CASRARGGRGEKLFF.

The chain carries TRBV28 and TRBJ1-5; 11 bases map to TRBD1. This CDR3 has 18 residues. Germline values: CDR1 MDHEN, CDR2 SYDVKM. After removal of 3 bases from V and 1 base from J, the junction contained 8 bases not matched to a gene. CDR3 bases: TGTGCCAGCAGTTTCCGGGACAGGGGGATGCGAAGCAATCAGCCCCAGCATTTT. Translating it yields CASSFRDRGMRSNQPQHF.

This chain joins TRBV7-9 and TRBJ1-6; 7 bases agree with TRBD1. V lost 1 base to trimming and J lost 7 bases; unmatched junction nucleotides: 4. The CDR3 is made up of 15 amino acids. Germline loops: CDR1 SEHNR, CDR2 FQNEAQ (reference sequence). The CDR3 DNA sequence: TGTGCCAGCAGCTTAGGGACAGGAGAGAATTCACCCCTCCACTTT. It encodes CASSLGTGENSPLHF.

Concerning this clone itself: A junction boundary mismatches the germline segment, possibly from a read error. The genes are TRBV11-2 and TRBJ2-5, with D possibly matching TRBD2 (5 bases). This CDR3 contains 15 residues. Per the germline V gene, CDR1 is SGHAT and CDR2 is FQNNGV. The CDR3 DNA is TGTGCCAGCACCTTAGCCATAGCGAGCCAAGAGACCCAGTACTTC. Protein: CASTLAIASQETQYF.

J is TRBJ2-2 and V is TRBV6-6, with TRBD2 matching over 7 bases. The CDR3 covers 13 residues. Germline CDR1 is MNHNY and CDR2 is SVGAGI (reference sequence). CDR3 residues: CAVGTMDTGELFF. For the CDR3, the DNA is TGTGCTGTCGGGACTATGGACACCGGGGAGCTGTTTTTT.

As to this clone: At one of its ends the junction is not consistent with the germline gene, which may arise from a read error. In DNA form, the CDR3 reads TGTGCCAGCATGGGCTATGGCTGCACCTTC. The encoded protein is CASMGYGCTF. J is TRBJ1-2 and V is TRBV25-1; no definite D call. The CDR3 consists of 10 residues. CDR1 and CDR2 (germline): MGHDK, SYGVNS.

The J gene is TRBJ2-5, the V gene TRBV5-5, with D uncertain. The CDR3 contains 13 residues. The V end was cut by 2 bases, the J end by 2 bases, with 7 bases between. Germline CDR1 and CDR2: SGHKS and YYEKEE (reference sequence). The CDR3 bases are TGTGCCAGCAGCTTTACAGATCAAGAGACCCAGTACTTC. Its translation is CASSFTDQETQYF.